Included here is one T cell receptor beta chain sequence, with context. The antigen is undetermined. This sample stems from a study of Graves' ophthalmopathy and Graves' hyperthyroidism. Study observations and caveats: Discrimination between ophthalmopathy and stable hyperthyroidism by a 13-signature model showed approximately 89% sensitivity and less than 84% specificity.

Transcripts of RNA were the source for amplifying TCR beta CDR3 regions. Following a first-round RT-PCR that used HTBI primers, a second-round multiplex PCR was carried out. In TCRdb, the multiplex PCR reads were re-called with MiXCR into one record per CDR3 protein. The data contain around 1,200,000 distinct CDR3 sequences, less than 45% of them singletons. The clonotype comes from an adult man with Graves' hyperthyroidism. The material sequenced was peripheral blood or thyroid tissue (not recorded which).

CDR3 sequence (DNA): TGTGCCCCCGAGGCGTATAGCAATCAGCCCCAGCATTTT. Translating gives CAPEAYSNQPQHF. The rearrangement links TRBV15 to TRBJ1-5; D not resolved. This CDR3 spans 13 amino acids. Trimming left V 11 bases short and J 0 bases short, with 11 bases between. The germline CDR1 and CDR2 sequences are LNHNV and YYDKDF (reference sequence).